A selection of T cell receptor beta chains follows, all from one sample in a study of tumor-infiltrating lymphocytes in localized non-small cell lung cancer. TCRdb keeps only in-frame clones here, not all; method: immunoSEQ multiplex PCR. Of approximately 17,000 clones listed, around 80% are singletons. Sequencing was done on a sample of lung tumor tissue. The receptors were sampled from a human donor with non-small cell lung cancer. CDR3s include the opening cysteine and the closing phenylalanine or tryptophan. A D gene is named only where the DNA matches it firmly. Clone size appears in some rows only: once, few, many, or a class for an expanded clone.

cdr3_nt | cdr3_aa | j_call | d_call | clone_size | v_call
TGTGCCAGCAGCTTGGTGGGACAGGGATACAATGAGCAGTTCTTC | CASSLVGQGYNEQFF | TRBJ2-1 | TRBD1 | few | TRBV5-5
TGTGCCAGCAGCCCCCCCGGGACTTACAAGACCCAGTACTTC | CASSPPGTYKTQYF | TRBJ2-5 | - | - | TRBV7-9
TGCGCCAGCAGCGTTCGACAGGGAGGCACCGGGGAGCTGTTTTTT | CASSVRQGGTGELFF | TRBJ2-2 | - | - | TRBV5-1
TGCGCCAGCAGCTTGGACAAGGCTAAGAACACTGAAGCTTTCTTT | CASSLDKAKNTEAFF | TRBJ1-1 | - | few | TRBV5-1
TGCGCCAGCAGCCAAGTGGCAGGGGGCTCCTACGAGCAGTACTTC | CASSQVAGGSYEQYF | TRBJ2-7 | TRBD1 | - | TRBV4-1
TGTGCAGCAGGGGGGCAGGGGGCGTGGGAGACCCAGTACTTC | CAAGGQGAWETQYF | TRBJ2-5 | TRBD1 | - | TRBV7-6
TGTGCCAGCAGTTTAGGGCAGGCGAGCTCCTACGAGCAGTACTTC | CASSLGQASSYEQYF | TRBJ2-7 | - | - | TRBV27
TGTGCCAGTAGTATAGGCGGGGCGGGAGGGCTGTCGGAGGAGCAGTTCTTC | CASSIGGAGGLSEEQFF | TRBJ2-1 | TRBD2 | - | TRBV19
TGCAGCGTTGAAGGCGGGTCAAAACTCACAGATACGCAGTATTTT | CSVEGGSKLTDTQYF | TRBJ2-3 | - | once | TRBV29-1
TGTGCCAGCAGTTTATCGGCGGAGACCTACAATGAGCAGTTCTTC | CASSLSAETYNEQFF | TRBJ2-1 | - | - | TRBV27
TGTGCCAGCAGTTACCCCTCTCAGCCCCAGCATTTT | CASSYPSQPQHF | TRBJ1-5 | - | - | TRBV6-6
TGTGCCAGCAGCGTACGGCAGGGGGGGTACCAAGAGACCCAGTACTTC | CASSVRQGGYQETQYF | TRBJ2-5 | - | - | TRBV9
TGTGCCACCAGCAGAGATCGGCACAGGGGGTACACTGAAGCTTTCTTT | CATSRDRHRGYTEAFF | TRBJ1-1 | TRBD1 | - | TRBV15
TGTGCCACCAGCAGAGATTTCCTATCTAGCGGGAGTTATAGTGAGCAGTTCTTC | CATSRDFLSSGSYSEQFF | TRBJ2-1 | TRBD2 | - | TRBV15
TGTGCCAGCAGCTTGAGCAGCCTCAATCAGCCCCAGCATTTT | CASSLSSLNQPQHF | TRBJ1-5 | - | - | TRBV5-6
TGTGCCAGCAGCTTACGGATAGGACAGGGAGCTGAAGCTTTCTTT | CASSLRIGQGAEAFF | TRBJ1-1 | TRBD1 | - | TRBV11-2
TGTGCCAGCAGCGTAGGCCCCCAGGGCACTGAAGCTTTCTTT | CASSVGPQGTEAFF | TRBJ1-1 | - | - | TRBV9
TGTGCCAGCAGTTCTACGGAGACCCAGTACTTC | CASSSTETQYF | TRBJ2-5 | - | - | TRBV2
TGTGCCACCAGCGGCGGACTAGCGGGGGGCACAGATACGCAGTATTTT | CATSGGLAGGTDTQYF | TRBJ2-3 | TRBD2 | - | TRBV15
TGTGCCAGCAGCTCGGGACAGGGCAATGGCTACACCTTC | CASSSGQGNGYTF | TRBJ1-2 | TRBD1 | - | TRBV5-4
TGCGCCAGCAGGCTAGCGGGAGAGGGAAATGAGCAGTTCTTC | CASRLAGEGNEQFF | TRBJ2-1 | TRBD2 | once | TRBV10-2
TGCGCCAGCAGCCCAACTCCCCGGGGGCCGGGAGGGTACACCTTC | CASSPTPRGPGGYTF | TRBJ1-2 | - | - | TRBV4-3
TGCAGCGTTGAAGATAAATCCAGTCTGGGGGCTTTCTTT | CSVEDKSSLGAFF | TRBJ1-1 | - | few | TRBV29-1
TGTGCCTGGAGCGGGAGCACAGATACGCAGTATTTT | CAWSGSTDTQYF | TRBJ2-3 | - | - | TRBV30
TGCGCCAGCCGGGGTGGCACAGATACGCAGTATTTT | CASRGGTDTQYF | TRBJ2-3 | - | once | TRBV5-1
TGCAGCGTTGACAGGGGCAGGTATGGCTACACCTTC | CSVDRGRYGYTF | TRBJ1-2 | - | - | TRBV29-1
TGTGCCAGCAGCTTACGGACAGACTCCTACGAGCAGTACTTC | CASSLRTDSYEQYF | TRBJ2-7 | - | - | TRBV11-2
TGTGCCAGCATCCCCTTGAAACCTTACGAGCAGTACTTC | CASIPLKPYEQYF | TRBJ2-7 | - | - | TRBV2
TGCGCCAGCAGAAAGGCGGGAGGGCTATCAGATACGCAGTATTTT | CASRKAGGLSDTQYF | TRBJ2-3 | TRBD2 | - | TRBV5-1
TGTGCCAGCAGCCACACTAGCGGGGCGAACACCGGGGAGCTGTTTTTT | CASSHTSGANTGELFF | TRBJ2-2 | TRBD2 | - | TRBV7-9
TGTGCCAGCTCCCGAGGGGCTAGCCACGAGCAGTACTTC | CASSRGASHEQYF | TRBJ2-7 | - | - | TRBV6-6
TGTGCCATCAGTGGAGTAGAAGGCCGGGAAAAACTGTTTTTT | CAISGVEGREKLFF | TRBJ1-4 | - | few | TRBV10-3
TGCGCCAGCAGCCAAGAGCCTAGCGGAAGCACAGATACGCAGTATTTT | CASSQEPSGSTDTQYF | TRBJ2-3 | TRBD2 | - | TRBV4-3
TGTGCCAGCAGCCCCCAGGCATCCAGGGTGAACTATGGCTACACCTTC | CASSPQASRVNYGYTF | TRBJ1-2 | - | - | TRBV11-2
TGTGCCAGCAGCTTCGCCGCCGGGACGGTAGAAGCTTTCTTT | CASSFAAGTVEAFF | TRBJ1-1 | - | few | TRBV13
TGTGCCAGCAGCGTACGAGCGGATCCGAACACCGGGGAGCTGTTTTTT | CASSVRADPNTGELFF | TRBJ2-2 | - | - | TRBV9
TGTGCCAGCAGTTGGTCGGGTGAGCAGTTCTTC | CASSWSGEQFF | TRBJ2-1 | - | - | TRBV28
TGTGCCACCAGCAGAGTAAGCAGTACAGGGGGCGCGAGGGAGACCCAGTACTTC | CATSRVSSTGGARETQYF | TRBJ2-5 | TRBD1 | - | TRBV15
TGCGCCAGCAGCTTGGGGACAGGGACGATTCATGGCTACACCTTC | CASSLGTGTIHGYTF | TRBJ1-2 | TRBD1 | - | TRBV5-1
TGTGCCAGCAGCCCCCTCGGACAGACAGATACGCAGTATTTT | CASSPLGQTDTQYF | TRBJ2-3 | - | few | TRBV2
TGTGCCAGCACTCCTCTGAGGGGTTCTATCTATGGCTACACCTTC | CASTPLRGSIYGYTF | TRBJ1-2 | - | - | TRBV25-1
TGCGCCAGCAGCCCACTAGCGGGAGCGGTCGATGAGCAGTTCTTC | CASSPLAGAVDEQFF | TRBJ2-1 | TRBD2 | - | TRBV5-1
TGTGCCAGCAGTTTTGCGGAGGACGGGTTGGGCTACACCTTC | CASSFAEDGLGYTF | TRBJ1-2 | - | few | TRBV27
TGTGCCAGCAGCTCCCTCCCCACCGGGGAGCTGTTTTTT | CASSSLPTGELFF | TRBJ2-2 | - | medium-sized | TRBV7-2
TGTGCCAGTATTGGGTGGGAGCGAGGTGGTGAGCAGTTCTTC | CASIGWERGGEQFF | TRBJ2-1 | - | - | TRBV19
TGTGCCTGTCAGGGCGTCTACGAGCAGTACTTC | CACQGVYEQYF | TRBJ2-7 | - | - | TRBV30
TGCGCCAGCAGCTTGGGGGAACTAGCGGGAGGGCCCTCGGAGCAGTACTTC | CASSLGELAGGPSEQYF | TRBJ2-7 | TRBD2 | few | TRBV5-1
TGTGCCAGCAGCTTGAGATTACTAGCGGGAGTCGAAGAGACCCAGTACTTC | CASSLRLLAGVEETQYF | TRBJ2-5 | TRBD2 | - | TRBV5-5
TGTGCCAGCAGCCAGGGACTACACACCGGGGAGCTGTTTTTT | CASSQGLHTGELFF | TRBJ2-2 | TRBD2 | - | TRBV7-9
TGTGCCAGTAGTATTAAGTTTGGGCTTTCATCTGAGCAGTTCTTC | CASSIKFGLSSEQFF | TRBJ2-1 | - | - | TRBV19